One and the same sample provided the 6 T cell receptor beta chains below, sequenced in a study of T cells after posttransplantation cyclophosphamide. Assay used: immunoSEQ multiplex PCR; TCRdb lists only in-frame clones, some missing. This repertoire lists 25,000 to 30,000 clones without singletons; around 3% sits in the top ten. The sequenced material came from PBMCs. These receptors all stem from a woman aged 55-75 years in good health, CMV-negative, and a related stem cell transplant donor.

This clone was picked up many times. V is TRBV7-3 and J is TRBJ2-1, with D possibly TRBD2 on 5 matching bases. The CDR3 length is 17 residues. The V end was cut by 5 bases, the J end by 0 bases, with 17 bases between. Germline CDR1 and CDR2: SGHTA and FQGTGA. The CDR3 sequence: CASSPGADRSSYNEQFF. CDR3 DNA: TGTGCCAGCAGCCCCGGAGCGGACCGGAGCTCCTACAATGAGCAGTTCTTC.

In this sample, this clone turned up many times. The rearrangement links TRBV7-2 to TRBJ1-2; 8 nucleotides align to TRBD1. The CDR3 spans 14 residues. Germline CDR1 reads SGHTA; CDR2 reads FQGNSA. V was clipped by 5 bases and J by 5 bases; unmatched bases: 7. The CDR3 bases are TGTGCCAGCAGCGCGACAGGGGCCGGATATGGCTACACCTTC. Protein: CASSATGAGYGYTF.

This clone was observed at least ten times. This chain joins TRBV19 and TRBJ1-1; 8 positions agree with TRBD1. CDR1 is LNHDA and CDR2 is SQIVND in the germline V gene (reference sequence). This CDR3 comprises 13 residues. V was pared by 9 bases and J by 10 bases, with 13 bases of the junction left unmatched. The CDR3 nucleotides are TGTGCCAGCAGAATCAGGGGGCCGGTAAGAGCTTTCTTT. This codes for CASRIRGPVRAFF.

This clone appeared many times. J is TRBJ2-2 and V is TRBV18, with a weak D call TRBD1 (6 bases). V shed 2 bases and J shed 4 bases, with 11 bases lying between them. Germline V gene data show CDR1 as KGHSH and CDR2 as LQKENI. This CDR3 region has 15 residues. The CDR3 spells CASSPSVQGTGELFF. The CDR3 DNA sequence: TGTGCCAGCTCACCAAGCGTACAGGGCACCGGGGAGCTGTTTTTT.

There are many counts of this clone. This chain joins TRBV9 and TRBJ2-1; D possibly corresponds to TRBD1 (5 bases). Between the trimmed V and J ends, which lost 3 bases and 5 bases, there was a span of 12 bases. Germline CDR1 and CDR2: SGDLS and YYNGEE. The CDR3 spans 14 residues. Here the CDR3 DNA reads TGTGCCAGCAGCGCAGGGTCTCCCCACAATGAGCAGTTCTTC. Protein sequence: CASSAGSPHNEQFF.

The table lists this clone with many counts. The CDR3 spells CASSPTGIYYNEQFF. Written as DNA, the CDR3 is TGTGCCAGCTCACCTACAGGGATCTACTACAATGAGCAGTTCTTC. The chain couples TRBV18 to TRBJ2-1; possible D gene TRBD1, 6 bases. Trimming removed 3 bases at V and 3 bases at J, with 12 bases between. From germline, CDR1 is KGHSH and CDR2 LQKENI. CDR3 size: 15 residues.